A selection of T cell receptor beta chains follows, all from one sample in a study of technical replicates of blood from several donors. Sequencing used immunoSEQ multiplex PCR; TCRdb keeps in-frame clones, though not all of them. The profile shows 84,000 or so clones, approximately 97% of them singletons. Input material: T cells isolated from PBMCs. Source of these receptors: a human donor in good health. CDR3s include the opening cysteine and the closing phenylalanine or tryptophan. D genes are given only for firm matches. Clone size is not always given. Where it is, it says once, few, many or a class for expanded clones.

D gene	V gene	J gene	clone size	CDR3 length	CDR3 protein	CDR3 DNA
TRBD1	TRBV27	TRBJ1-5	.	16	CASSPHPQDRDQPQHF	TGTGCCAGCAGTCCCCACCCTCAAGACAGGGACCAGCCCCAGCATTTT
TRBD1	TRBV27	TRBJ2-7	.	15	CASSSGQGDVYEQYF	TGTGCCAGCAGTTCGGGACAGGGGGACGTCTACGAGCAGTACTTC
.	TRBV11-3	TRBJ2-1	.	15	CASSQTVSSYNEQFF	TGTGCCAGCAGCCAGACAGTTAGCTCCTACAATGAGCAGTTCTTC
TRBD1	TRBV12-5	TRBJ1-1	.	13	CASGDRENTEAFF	TGTGCTAGTGGTGACAGGGAGAACACTGAAGCTTTCTTT
.	TRBV30	TRBJ1-2	.	13	CAWSQGSRYGYTF	TGTGCCTGGAGCCAAGGGAGTCGCTATGGCTACACCTTC
TRBD1	TRBV4-1	TRBJ1-5	.	17	CASSHGQGARSNQPQHF	TGCGCCAGCAGCCATGGACAGGGGGCGCGGAGCAATCAGCCCCAGCATTTT
.	TRBV6-5	TRBJ1-3	.	15	CASSSRGSSGNTIYF	TGTGCCAGCAGTTCAAGGGGGAGCTCTGGAAACACCATATATTTT
.	TRBV14	TRBJ1-1	.	15	CASSKKLDPGTEAFF	TGTGCCAGCAGCAAAAAGCTCGATCCCGGGACTGAAGCTTTCTTT
TRBD2	TRBV11-3	TRBJ2-5	.	17	CASSLALAGGYQETQYF	TGTGCCAGCAGCTTAGCACTAGCGGGGGGGTACCAAGAGACCCAGTACTTC
TRBD1	TRBV7-9	TRBJ2-7	.	16	CASSYPRDREHYEQYF	TGTGCCAGCAGCTATCCCCGGGACAGGGAACACTACGAGCAGTACTTC
.	TRBV10-2	TRBJ2-1	.	13	CASSESRGNEQFF	TGCGCCAGCAGTGAGTCGAGGGGGAATGAGCAGTTCTTC
.	TRBV7-6	TRBJ1-2	.	14	CASSREARGYGYTF	TGTGCCAGCAGCCGTGAGGCGCGGGGCTATGGCTACACCTTC
TRBD2	TRBV28	TRBJ2-2	.	19	CASIPLAGKSLSNTGELFF	TGTGCCAGCATCCCTCTAGCGGGAAAATCCCTATCGAACACCGGGGAGCTGTTTTTT
TRBD1	TRBV7-3	TRBJ1-3	.	14	CASSTGVSGNTIYF	TGTGCCAGCAGCACAGGGGTCTCTGGAAACACCATATATTTT
TRBD2	TRBV19	TRBJ2-3	.	16	CASSIKSLAGTDTQYF	TGTGCCAGTAGTATCAAGTCTCTAGCGGGCACAGATACGCAGTATTTT
TRBD1	TRBV27	TRBJ1-4	.	16	CASSLSQQGRGEKLFF	TGTGCCAGCAGTTTATCCCAACAGGGGCGGGGTGAAAAACTGTTTTTT
TRBD2	TRBV6-6	TRBJ2-7	.	15	CASSYAGGEAYEQYF	TGTGCCAGCAGTTACGCTGGGGGGGAAGCCTACGAGCAGTACTTC
.	TRBV5-1	TRBJ1-4	.	14	CASSYRATNEKLFF	TGCGCCAGCAGCTACAGGGCAACTAATGAAAAACTGTTTTTT
.	TRBV14	TRBJ1-1	few	15	CASSQVSGDVTEAFF	TGTGCCAGCAGCCAAGTATCGGGGGATGTCACTGAAGCTTTCTTT
.	TRBV29-1	TRBJ1-3	.	14	CSVEDREVGNTIYF	TGCAGCGTTGAAGACAGGGAGGTTGGAAACACCATATATTTT
.	TRBV5-6	TRBJ1-5	once	14	CASSRGSDNQPQHF	TGTGCCAGCAGCCGAGGGTCCGATAATCAGCCCCAGCATTTT
.	TRBV12-5	TRBJ2-1	once	14	CASGPGSSYNEQFF	TGTGCTAGTGGCCCGGGGAGCTCCTACAATGAGCAGTTCTTC
TRBD2	TRBV9	TRBJ2-1	.	22	CASSVALATSGRARSSYNEQFF	TGTGCCAGCAGCGTAGCCCTTGCAACTAGCGGGAGGGCGAGGAGCTCCTACAATGAGCAGTTCTTC
TRBD1	TRBV7-8	TRBJ1-2	.	16	CASSITGGGSPYGYTF	TGTGCCAGCAGCATTACAGGGGGCGGTTCTCCCTATGGCTACACCTTC
.	TRBV10-1	TRBJ2-7	.	10	CAAGFYEQYF	TGCGCCGCGGGCTTCTACGAGCAGTACTTC
.	TRBV4-1	TRBJ1-1	.	15	CASSQSGYTGTEAFF	TGCGCCAGCAGCCAATCAGGGTATACGGGCACTGAAGCTTTCTTT
.	TRBV11-2	TRBJ2-7	.	12	CASSLIADEQYF	TGTGCCAGCAGCTTAATCGCGGACGAGCAGTACTTC
TRBD1	TRBV25-1	TRBJ2-5	.	16	CASSETLRGLQETQYF	TGTGCCAGCAGTGAAACCCTAAGGGGGCTTCAAGAGACCCAGTACTTC
TRBD1	TRBV4-2	TRBJ2-7	.	15	CASSQMGQGFYEQYF	TGTGCCAGCAGCCAAATGGGACAGGGATTCTACGAGCAGTACTTC
TRBD1	TRBV10-1	TRBJ2-3	.	17	CASSNRRDRLATDTQYF	TGCGCCAGCAGTAATAGAAGGGACAGATTGGCCACAGATACGCAGTATTTT
TRBD1	TRBV11-3	TRBJ2-2	few	15	CASSPRQGWSGELFF	TGTGCCAGCAGCCCCCGACAGGGTTGGAGCGGGGAGCTGTTTTTT
.	TRBV7-9	TRBJ1-1	once	16	CASSLGPGHQNTEAFF	TGTGCCAGCAGCTTAGGCCCGGGACACCAAAACACTGAAGCTTTCTTT
.	TRBV5-6	TRBJ1-5	.	15	CASSLSGVSNQPQHF	TGTGCCAGCAGCTTGTCTGGAGTTAGCAATCAGCCCCAGCATTTT
.	TRBV7-9	TRBJ1-2	.	13	CASSLDRQGGYTF	TGTGCCAGCAGCTTAGATCGCCAGGGAGGCTACACCTTC
TRBD1	TRBV19	TRBJ1-4	.	16	CASSIGAGTGDEKLFF	TGTGCCAGTAGTATTGGGGCCGGGACAGGGGACGAAAAACTGTTTTTT
.	TRBV9	TRBJ2-1	.	15	CASSVTGLPYNEQFF	TGTGCCAGCAGCGTCACCGGTCTCCCCTACAATGAGCAGTTCTTC
TRBD1	TRBV15	TRBJ1-5	.	16	CATSRTGQDSNQPQHF	TGTGCCACCAGCAGGACAGGACAGGATAGCAATCAGCCCCAGCATTTT
.	TRBV7-9	TRBJ2-2	.	12	CASRSYTGELFF	TGTGCCAGCAGAAGCTACACCGGGGAGCTGTTTTTT
.	TRBV6-4	TRBJ2-7	.	11	CASSEAGEQYF	TGTGCCAGCAGTGAGGCAGGGGAGCAGTACTTC
.	TRBV6-5	TRBJ2-2	once	12	CASYRNTGELFF	TGTGCCAGCTACAGGAACACCGGGGAGCTGTTTTTT
.	TRBV28	TRBJ1-3	.	11	CASRLRNTIYF	TGTGCCAGCCGTCTACGAAACACCATATATTTT
TRBD2	TRBV5-1	TRBJ2-1	.	16	CASSLEASGSVNEQFF	TGCGCCAGCAGCTTGGAGGCTAGCGGGAGTGTCAATGAGCAGTTCTTC
.	TRBV5-5	TRBJ2-7	.	13	CASTHAGNYEQYF	TGTGCCAGCACCCATGCAGGGAACTACGAGCAGTACTTC
TRBD1	TRBV7-6	TRBJ2-1	.	17	CASSSGTGGSRVNEQFF	TGTGCCAGCAGTTCCGGGACAGGGGGCTCTCGGGTCAATGAGCAGTTCTTC
TRBD1	TRBV27	TRBJ1-1	.	14	CASSGRTGWTEAFF	TGTGCCAGCAGTGGAAGGACAGGGTGGACTGAAGCTTTCTTT
TRBD1	TRBV28	TRBJ1-6	.	15	CASSLGQGLFSPLHF	TGTGCCAGCAGTTTGGGACAGGGACTTTTTTCACCCCTCCACTTT
TRBD2	TRBV30	TRBJ2-5	.	15	CAWKAGGRAEETQYF	TGTGCCTGGAAGGCGGGGGGCCGGGCTGAAGAGACCCAGTACTTC
TRBD1	TRBV6-1	TRBJ1-5	.	15	CASRNTGGSNQPQHF	TGTGCCAGCAGAAATACAGGGGGTAGCAATCAGCCCCAGCATTTT
TRBD1	TRBV6-1	TRBJ1-2	many	14	CASRKPGGSYGYTF	TGTGCCAGCAGAAAGCCAGGGGGTTCCTATGGCTACACCTTC
TRBD1	TRBV2	TRBJ1-6	.	15	CASSEARDRGSPLHF	TGTGCCAGCAGTGAAGCAAGGGACAGGGGTTCACCCCTCCACTTT
TRBD1	TRBV6-1	TRBJ2-7	.	16	CASSGPGTGYSYEQYF	TGTGCCAGCAGTGGCCCCGGGACAGGATACTCCTACGAGCAGTACTTC
.	TRBV6-1	TRBJ2-7	.	14	CASSESRWGDEQYF	TGTGCCAGCAGTGAATCCCGGTGGGGGGACGAGCAGTACTTC
.	TRBV29-1	TRBJ1-1	.	14	CSVKIQDLDTEAFF	TGCAGCGTTAAGATACAGGACCTTGACACTGAAGCTTTCTTT
.	TRBV9	TRBJ2-1	.	13	CASSVWDNNEQFF	TGTGCCAGCAGCGTGTGGGACAACAATGAGCAGTTCTTC
TRBD1	TRBV10-3	TRBJ1-1	.	14	CAISESTGDTEAFF	TGTGCCATCAGTGAGTCGACAGGGGACACTGAAGCTTTCTTT
.	TRBV29-1	TRBJ1-2	once	12	CSVRVPGNGYTF	TGCAGCGTTCGAGTCCCGGGTAATGGCTACACCTTC